The TCR beta chain under discussion was sequenced for a study of blood T cells in healthy people across ages. A second PCR of 7 to 11 cycles used a sample-barcoded 5' primer and a J-beta primer mix. TCRdb reanalysed the 5' RACE reads using MiXCR and keeps one entry per CDR3 protein. Of some 940,000 distinct CDR3 sequences in the sample, about 29% were seen once. Donors ranged from about 6 to 90 years old and were healthy Caucasians in Russia. This clonotype was observed at least ten times. These same records also appear under a second study, on T cells of mothers and their children. That paper adds: Each child gave around 3 million TCR beta CDR3 reads (each mother, over 9 million).

Sequences were obtained from blood. This TCR was recovered from a middle-aged woman in good health.

In DNA, the CDR3 is TGCAGTGCTTTACGACAGGGGGCGCGGCAGCCCCAGCATTTT. As protein: CSALRQGARQPQHF. The gene calls are TRBV20-1 and TRBJ1-5; the match to TRBD1 covers 10 bases. Germline V CDR1 and CDR2: DFQATT, SNEGSKA (reference sequence). The CDR3 covers 14 residues. The ends lost 5 bases at V and 7 bases at J; junction bases unmatched: 8.